This section outlines one T cell receptor beta chain sequence together with its context. Trimming cost V 0 bases and J 8 bases, with 3 bases left between them. CDR1 and CDR2 (germline): SGDLS, YYNGEE. The CDR3 spans 11 residues. Authors' methods: Amplified reference gene primers provided the basis for estimating nucleated cell counts. Generated by immunoSEQ multiplex PCR, the TCRdb table keeps only in-frame clones and is missing some. V and J calls and clone size come straight from that table; D and trimming were deduced from the DNA. The table lists around 100,000 clones, around four fifths of them singletons. This record belongs to a study of blood T cell repertoires in COVID-19. Study in general: Samples representing acute and convalescent COVID-19 were sourced from the United States, Italy and Spain. T cells, B-cell-depleted T cells, or PBMCs supplied cDNA or gDNA.

This chain uses TRBV9 with TRBJ2-1, with D hard to call. The receptor was derived from a man between 50 and 59 years old with active or convalescent COVID-19. Material for sequencing was peripheral blood. In DNA, the CDR3 is TGTGCCAGCAGCGTAGCTCATGAGCAGTTCTTC. Its protein product is CASSVAHEQFF.